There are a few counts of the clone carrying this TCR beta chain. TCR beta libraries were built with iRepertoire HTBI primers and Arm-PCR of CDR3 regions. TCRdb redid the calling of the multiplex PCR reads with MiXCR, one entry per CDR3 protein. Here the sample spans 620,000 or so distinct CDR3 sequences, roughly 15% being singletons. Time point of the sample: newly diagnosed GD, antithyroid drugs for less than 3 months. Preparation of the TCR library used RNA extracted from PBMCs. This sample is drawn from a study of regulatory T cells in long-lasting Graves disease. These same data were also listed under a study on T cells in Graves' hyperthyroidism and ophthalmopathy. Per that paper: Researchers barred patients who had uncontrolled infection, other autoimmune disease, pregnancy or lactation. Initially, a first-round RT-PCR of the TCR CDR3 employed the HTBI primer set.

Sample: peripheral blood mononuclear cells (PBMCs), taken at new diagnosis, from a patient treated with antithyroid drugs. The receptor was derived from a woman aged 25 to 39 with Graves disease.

CDR3 in amino acids: CASSQDRTSQETQYF. CDR3 DNA: TGTGCCAGCAGCCAAGATCGTACTAGCCAAGAGACCCAGTACTTC. V usage is TRBV3-1 and J usage is TRBJ2-5, with D perhaps TRBD2 (5 bases). The ends were cut back, 0 bases at V and 1 base at J, with 9 bases in the middle. Germline values: CDR1 LGHDT, CDR2 YNNKEL (reference sequence). This CDR3 region has 15 residues.